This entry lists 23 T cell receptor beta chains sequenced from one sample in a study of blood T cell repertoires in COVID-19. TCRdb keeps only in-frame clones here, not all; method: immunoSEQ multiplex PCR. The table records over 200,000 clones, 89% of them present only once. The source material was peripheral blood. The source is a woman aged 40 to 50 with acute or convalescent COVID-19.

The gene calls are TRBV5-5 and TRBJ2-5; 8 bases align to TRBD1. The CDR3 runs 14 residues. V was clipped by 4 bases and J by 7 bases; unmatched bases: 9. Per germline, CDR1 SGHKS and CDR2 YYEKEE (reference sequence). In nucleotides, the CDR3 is TGTGCCAGCAGCGCCTCGACAGGGGAAGGGACCCAGTACTTC. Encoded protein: CASSASTGEGTQYF.

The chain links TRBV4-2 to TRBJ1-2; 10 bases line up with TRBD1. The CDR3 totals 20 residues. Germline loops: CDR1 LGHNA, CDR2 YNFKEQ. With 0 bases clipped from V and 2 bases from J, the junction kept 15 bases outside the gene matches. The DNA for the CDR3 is TGTGCCAGCAGCCAAGATCCGTATGACGGGACAGGGGCCGTCAACTATGGCTACACCTTC. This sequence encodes CASSQDPYDGTGAVNYGYTF.

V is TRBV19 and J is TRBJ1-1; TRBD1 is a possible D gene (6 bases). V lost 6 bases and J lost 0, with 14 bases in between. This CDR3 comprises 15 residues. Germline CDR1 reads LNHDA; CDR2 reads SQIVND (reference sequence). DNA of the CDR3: TGTGCCAGTAGGCTGGGGGGGGCGATGAACACTGAAGCTTTCTTT. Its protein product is CASRLGGAMNTEAFF.

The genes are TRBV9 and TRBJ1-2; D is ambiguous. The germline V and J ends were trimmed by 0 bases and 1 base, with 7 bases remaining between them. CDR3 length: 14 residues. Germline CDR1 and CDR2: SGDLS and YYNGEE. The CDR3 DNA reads TGTGCCAGCAGCGTAGGGGCAGATAACTATGGCTACACCTTC. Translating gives CASSVGADNYGYTF.

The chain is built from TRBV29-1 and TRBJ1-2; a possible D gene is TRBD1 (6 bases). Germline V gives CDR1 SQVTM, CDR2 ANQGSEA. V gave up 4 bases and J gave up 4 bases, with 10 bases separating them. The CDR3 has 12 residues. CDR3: CSVVQGGYGYTF. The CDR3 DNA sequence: TGCAGCGTTGTACAGGGTGGCTATGGCTACACCTTC.

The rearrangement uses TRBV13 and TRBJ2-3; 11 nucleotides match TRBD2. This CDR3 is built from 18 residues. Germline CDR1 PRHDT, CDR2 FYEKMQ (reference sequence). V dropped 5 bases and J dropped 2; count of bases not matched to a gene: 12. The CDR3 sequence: CASSPPRLAGPYTDTQYF. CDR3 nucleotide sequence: TGTGCCAGCAGCCCCCCCAGACTAGCGGGGCCATACACAGATACGCAGTATTTT. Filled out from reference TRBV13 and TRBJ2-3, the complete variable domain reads AAGVIQSPRHLIKEKRETATLKCYPIPRHDTVYWYQQGPGQDPQFLISFYEKMQSDKGSIPDRFSAQQFSDYHSELNMSSLELGDSALYFCASSPPRLAGPYTDTQYFGPGTRLTVL.

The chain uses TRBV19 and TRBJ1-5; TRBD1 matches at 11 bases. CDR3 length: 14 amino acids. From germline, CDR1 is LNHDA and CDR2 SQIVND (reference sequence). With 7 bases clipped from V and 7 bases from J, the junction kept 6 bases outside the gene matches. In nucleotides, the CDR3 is TGTGCCAGTAAGAGGACAGGGGGCGTCCAGCCCCAGCATTTT. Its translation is CASKRTGGVQPQHF.

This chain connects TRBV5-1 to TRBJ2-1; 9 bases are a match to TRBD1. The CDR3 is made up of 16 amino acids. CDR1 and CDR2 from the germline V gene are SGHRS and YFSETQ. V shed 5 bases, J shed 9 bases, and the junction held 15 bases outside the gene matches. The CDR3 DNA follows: TGCGCCAGCAGTTACTCCCGGGACAGGGCTAGGGGTGAGCAGTTCTTC. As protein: CASSYSRDRARGEQFF.

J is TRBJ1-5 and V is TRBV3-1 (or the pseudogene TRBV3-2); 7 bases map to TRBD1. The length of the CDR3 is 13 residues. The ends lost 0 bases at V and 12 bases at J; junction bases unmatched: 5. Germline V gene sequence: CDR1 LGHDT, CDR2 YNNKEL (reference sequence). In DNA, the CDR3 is TGTGCCAGCAGCCAAGAGGGACAGTATATCCAGCATTTT. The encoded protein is CASSQEGQYIQHF.

The CDR3 loop reads CASSPPAGMNTEAFF. CDR3 nucleotide sequence: TGCGCCAGCAGCCCCCCGGCAGGGATGAACACTGAAGCTTTCTTT. V and J are TRBV4-1 and TRBJ1-1, with D tentatively TRBD1 (5 bases). This CDR3 comprises 15 residues. Per the germline V gene, CDR1 is MGHRA and CDR2 is YSYEKL. Trimming left V 4 bases short and J 0 bases short, with 12 bases between.

This CDR3 reads CASSRSFRGPGRETQYF. DNA for the CDR3: TGTGCCAGCAGCCGGTCCTTCAGGGGCCCGGGCAGGGAGACCCAGTACTTC. V and J are TRBV7-6 and TRBJ2-5, with D possibly TRBD1 on 6 matching bases. This CDR3 is 17 amino acids long. The V and J ends lost 5 bases and 5 bases respectively, with 24 bases between them. Germline values: CDR1 SGHVS, CDR2 FNYEAQ.

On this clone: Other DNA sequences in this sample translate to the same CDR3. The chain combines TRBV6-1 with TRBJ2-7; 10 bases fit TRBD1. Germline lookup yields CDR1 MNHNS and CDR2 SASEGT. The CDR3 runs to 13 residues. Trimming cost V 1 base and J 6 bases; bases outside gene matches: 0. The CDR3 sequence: CASSEGDRGEQYV. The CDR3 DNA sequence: TGTGCCAGCAGTGAAGGGGACAGGGGCGAGCAGTACGTC.

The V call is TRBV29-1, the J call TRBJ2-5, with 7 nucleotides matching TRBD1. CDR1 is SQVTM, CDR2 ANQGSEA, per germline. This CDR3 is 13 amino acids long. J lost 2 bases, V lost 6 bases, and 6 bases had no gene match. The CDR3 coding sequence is TGCAGCGTCGCTAGGACAGGACAAGAGACCCAGTACTTC. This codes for CSVARTGQETQYF. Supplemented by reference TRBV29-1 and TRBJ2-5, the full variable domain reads SAVISQKPSRDICQRGTSLTIQCQVDSQVTMMFWYRQQPGQSLTLIATANQGSEATYESGFVIDKFPISRPNLTFSTLTVSNMSPEDSSIYLCSVARTGQETQYFGPGTRLLVL.

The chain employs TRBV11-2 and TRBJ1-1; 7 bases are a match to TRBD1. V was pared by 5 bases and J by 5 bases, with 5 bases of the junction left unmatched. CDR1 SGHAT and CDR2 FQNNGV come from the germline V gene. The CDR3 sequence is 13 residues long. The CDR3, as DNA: TGTGCCAGCAGCCAACAGGGGAGGACTGAAGCTTTCTTT. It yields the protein CASSQQGRTEAFF.

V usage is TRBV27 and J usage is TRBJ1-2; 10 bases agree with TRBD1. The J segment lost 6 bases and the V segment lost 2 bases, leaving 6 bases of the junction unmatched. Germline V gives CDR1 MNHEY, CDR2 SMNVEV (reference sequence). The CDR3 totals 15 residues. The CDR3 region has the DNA TGTGCCAGCAGTTTAGTGGGACAGGGGTACGATGGCTACACCTTC. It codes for CASSLVGQGYDGYTF.

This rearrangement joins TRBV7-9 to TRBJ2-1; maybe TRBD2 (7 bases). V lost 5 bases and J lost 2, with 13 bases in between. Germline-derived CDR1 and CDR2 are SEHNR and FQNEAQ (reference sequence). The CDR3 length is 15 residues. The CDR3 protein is CASSPRGPPYNEQFF. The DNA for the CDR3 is TGTGCCAGCAGCCCGCGGGGGCCCCCCTACAATGAGCAGTTCTTC.

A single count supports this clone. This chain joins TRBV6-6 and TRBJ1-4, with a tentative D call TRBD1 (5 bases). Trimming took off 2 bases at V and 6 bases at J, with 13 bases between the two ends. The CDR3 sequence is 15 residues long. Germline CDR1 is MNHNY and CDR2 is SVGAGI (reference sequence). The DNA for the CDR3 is TGTGCCAGCAGTTACGATGGGGGGAAGTATGAAAAACTGTTTTTT. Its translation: CASSYDGGKYEKLFF.

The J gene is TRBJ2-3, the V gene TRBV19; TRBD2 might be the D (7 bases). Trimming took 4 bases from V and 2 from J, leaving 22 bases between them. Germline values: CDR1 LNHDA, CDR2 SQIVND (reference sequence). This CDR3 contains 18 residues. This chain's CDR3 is CASSTGLGGAPDTDTQYF. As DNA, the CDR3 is TGTGCCAGTAGTACCGGTCTAGGGGGGGCCCCTGACACAGATACGCAGTATTTT.

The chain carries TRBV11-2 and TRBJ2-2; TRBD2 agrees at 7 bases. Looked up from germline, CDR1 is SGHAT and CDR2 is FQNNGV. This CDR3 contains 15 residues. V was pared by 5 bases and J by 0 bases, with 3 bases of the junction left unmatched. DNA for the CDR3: TGTGCCAGCAGCCCTGGGGGGGCGAACACCGGGGAGCTGTTTTTT. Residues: CASSPGGANTGELFF.

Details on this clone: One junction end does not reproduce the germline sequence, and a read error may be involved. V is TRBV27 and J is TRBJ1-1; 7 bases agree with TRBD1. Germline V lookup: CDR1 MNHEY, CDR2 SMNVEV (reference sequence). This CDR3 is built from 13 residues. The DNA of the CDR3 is TGTGCCAGCAGCAACGGAGGGGGCCCGGGAGAAGAGTTT. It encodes CASSNGGGPGEEF.

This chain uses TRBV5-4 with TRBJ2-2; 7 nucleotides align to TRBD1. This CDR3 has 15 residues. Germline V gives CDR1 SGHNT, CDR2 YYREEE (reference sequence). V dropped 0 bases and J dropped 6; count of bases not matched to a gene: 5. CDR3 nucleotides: TGTGCCAGCAGCTTGGCGACAGGGAGAGCCGGGGAGCTGTTTTTT. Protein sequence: CASSLATGRAGELFF.

Here the CDR3 DNA reads TGTGCCAGCAGTTATGGCACCCCCTACGAGCAGTACGTC. This encodes CASSYGTPYEQYV. The V and J genes are TRBV6-6 and TRBJ2-7; unclear D gene. The CDR3 runs 13 residues. The V gene's germline CDR1 is MNHNY and CDR2 SVGAGI (reference sequence). Trimming took off 3 bases at V and 2 bases at J, with 8 bases between the two ends.

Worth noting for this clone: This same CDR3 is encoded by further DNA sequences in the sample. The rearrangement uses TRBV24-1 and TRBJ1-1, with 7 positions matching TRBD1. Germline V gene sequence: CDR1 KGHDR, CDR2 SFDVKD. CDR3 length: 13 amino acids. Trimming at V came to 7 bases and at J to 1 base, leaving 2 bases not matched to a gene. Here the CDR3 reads CATRRQGNTEAFF. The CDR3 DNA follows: TGTGCCACCAGACGACAGGGGAACACTGAAGCTTTCTTT.